This paragraph reports one TCR beta chain. Its antigen remains unknown. This record belongs to a study of T cells after yellow fever vaccination. Study-level findings and limits: Only a minor proportion of clonotypes was detected across both CD4 and CD8 compartments. Re-detected after boosting: most primary clones, almost 97% of CD4 and about 89% of CD8.

Germline CDR1 MNHEY, CDR2 SMNVEV (reference sequence). The CDR3 runs to 14 residues. V lost 2 bases and J 0 bases, leaving 7 bases between the germline ends. The TCR cDNA carried a universal primer site and UMIs from 5'RACE template switching. TCRdb re-called the 5' RACE reads with MiXCR, one entry per CDR3 protein. Here the sample spans more than 450,000 distinct CDR3 sequences, 20% to 25% being singletons. This clonotype was obtained from a man aged 18 to 35 who received the YFV17D yellow fever vaccine. The rearrangement joins TRBV27 to TRBJ1-1; no reliable D call. The sequencing used PBMCs, collected 21 days after the first yellow fever vaccination. The CDR3 sequence is CASSLTVMNTEAFF. DNA of the CDR3: TGTGCCAGCAGTTTAACGGTAATGAACACTGAAGCTTTCTTT.